These 5 T cell receptor beta chains were sequenced from one sample in a study of CD8 T cells in ankylosing spondylitis. TCRdb re-called the 5' RACE reads through MiXCR, storing one row per CDR3 protein. The repertoire holds some 130,000 distinct CDR3 sequences, with more than 5.5% as singletons. What was sequenced was blood, either unsorted or a sorted T cell fraction (not recorded which). All receptors derive from a female donor with ankylosing spondylitis or in good health (not recorded which).

On this clonotype itself: A much larger clonotype is one base distant, so this may be a read error. The V call is TRBV12-3 or TRBV12-4, the J call TRBJ1-2, with D uncertain. The CDR3 length is 12 residues. The CDR3 loop reads CASSLGGFGHTF. CDR3 coding DNA: TGTGCCAGCAGTTTGGGAGGGTTTGGCCACACCTTC.

This clonotype was counted a few times. This rearrangement joins TRBV20-1 to TRBJ1-4, with D unclear. The CDR3 sequence is 14 residues long. Trimming cost V 4 bases and J 6 bases, with 15 bases left between them. The germline CDR1 and CDR2 sequences are DFQATT and SNEGSKA (reference sequence). The CDR3 coding sequence is TGCAGTGCTACAGTAGACGGACGATATGAAAAACTGTTTTTT. Protein product: CSATVDGRYEKLFF.

This clonotype was counted ten times or more. This chain links TRBV12-3 or TRBV12-4 with TRBJ2-1, with D uncertain. V lost 4 bases and J lost 12, with 16 bases in between. The CDR3 has 13 residues. The CDR3 sequence: CASSSALENLQFF. CDR3 sequence (DNA): TGTGCCAGCAGTTCCGCCTTGGAAAATTTGCAGTTCTTC.

This clonotype was seen at least ten times. The chain couples TRBV7-2 to TRBJ2-3, with a weak D call TRBD2 (5 bases). Germline CDR1 SGHTA, CDR2 FQGNSA. The CDR3 consists of 14 residues. Trimming left V 1 base short and J 4 bases short, with 9 bases between. The CDR3 loop reads CASSLVPAADTQYF. The CDR3 bases are TGTGCCAGCAGCTTAGTTCCAGCGGCAGATACGCAGTATTTT. Supplemented by reference TRBV7-2 and TRBJ2-3, the full variable domain reads GAGVSQSPSNKVTEKGKDVELRCDPISGHTALYWYRQSLGQGLEFLIYFQGNSAPDKSGLPSDRFSAERTGGSVSTLTIQRTQQEDSAVYLCASSLVPAADTQYFGPGTRLTVL.

This clonotype was recorded many times. This rearrangement joins TRBV4-1 to TRBJ2-5; 8 bases are a match to TRBD2. J lost 3 bases, V lost 0 bases, and 3 bases had no gene match. The CDR3 is 15 amino acids. The V gene's germline CDR1 is MGHRA and CDR2 YSYEKL. The DNA for the CDR3 is TGCGCCAGCAGCCAAGATCAACTAGCGGAAGAGACCCAGTACTTC. This encodes CASSQDQLAEETQYF.